These T cell receptor beta chains were read from a single sample in a study of cytomegalovirus exposure and HLA in healthy donors. Sequencing used immunoSEQ multiplex PCR; TCRdb keeps in-frame clones, though not all of them. This table holds over 150,000 clones, about 80% found once. The sample comprised PBMCs. These TCRs come from a man in his thirties or forties in good health and CMV-seronegative. The CDR3 runs from the conserved cysteine through the conserved F or W. Each record gives: V gene, CDR3 protein.

TRBV5-6 CASSKRGSAYGYTF
TRBV5-4 CASSPGIKGDEQYF
TRBV7-8 CVSSHALGGVIDGYTF
TRBV5-4 CASSFGDRAYEQYF
TRBV19 CASSRVASTGNTIYF
TRBV7-8 CASSLGNGGAQYEQYF
TRBV18 CASKRTGPDTQYF
TRBV10-3 CATLAGTDNSPLHF
TRBV7-6 CASSPLTSGGTDTQYF
TRBV9 CASSVATGSSYEQYF
TRBV6-5 CASSYRRQVGNTIYF
TRBV7-9 CASSLVRVALIYGYTF
TRBV29-1 CSVVTGTGELFF
TRBV6-1 CASLKGRERELFF
TRBV11-2 CASSLVAAGLNTEAFF